The sequence of this T cell receptor beta chain was determined in a study of vaccination effects on CD4 cells after COVID-19. Across the study: Two recovered convalescent patients were sampled 16 days and one week pre-vaccination.

Worth noting for this clone: Its target is not known.

The protocol was immunoSEQ multiplex PCR, while the TCRdb copy is restricted to in-frame clones and leaves out a portion. This table holds more than 45,000 clones, more than 75% found once. Sequencing in the ViraFEST assay came after antigen-specific CD4+ T cells had been expanded with viral peptide pools, which were used to stimulate PBMC. Upon completion of about 10 days in culture, CD4+ T cells were isolated. Between March and December 2020, the person had a SARS-CoV-2 infection that PCR confirmed. Half of the medium was exchanged for IL-2 medium on both days 3 and 7. The CDR3 sequence is 14 residues long. V was pared by 2 bases and J by 5 bases, with 12 bases between. CDR1 LGHNA and CDR2 YNFKEQ come from the germline V gene.

The genes are TRBV4-2 and TRBJ2-5, with unresolved D. The sequence was collected from a human donor who had a prior SARS-CoV-2 infection. The sequencing used CD4+ T cells from PBMCs cultured with HIV peptides, collected before COVID-19 vaccination. Specified subset: HIV-1 Nef peptide pool negative control/reference culture. CDR3 in DNA: TGTGCCAGCAGCCAATACCAGCTTGGGGAGACCCAGTACTTC. This gives the protein CASSQYQLGETQYF.